This passage covers 14 T cell receptor beta chains from one sample sequenced in a study of cytomegalovirus exposure and HLA in healthy donors. PCR involved 60 Vbeta and 13 Jbeta primers. TCRdb's table, derived via immunoSEQ multiplex PCR, lists solely in-frame clones and lacks some. The sample includes around 230,000 clones, roughly 85% of them seen just once. Sequenced sample: PBMCs. The receptors originated from a girl aged 2 to 9 in good health and CMV-seronegative.

The genes are TRBV7-9 and TRBJ2-7, with TRBD1 matching 10 bases. Unmatched junction bases numbered 7, after V lost 5 bases and J lost 6 bases. The CDR3 spans 14 residues. Looked up from germline, CDR1 is SEHNR and CDR2 is FQNEAQ (reference sequence). This chain's CDR3 is CASSPRDRGREQYF. In DNA, the CDR3 is TGTGCCAGCAGCCCCCGGGACAGGGGTCGCGAGCAGTACTTC. Based on the CDR3 plus reference TRBV7-9 and TRBJ2-7, the full variable domain is DTGVSQNPRHKITKRGQNVTFRCDPISEHNRLYWYRQTLGQGPEFLTYFQNEAQLEKSRLLSDRFSAERPKGSFSTLEIQRTEQGDSAMYLCASSPRDRGREQYFGPGTRLTVT.

This clone has more than one count but fewer than ten. V and J are TRBV2 and TRBJ1-2; D uncertain. The CDR3 is 12 residues long. Germline V gene lookup returns CDR1 SNHLY and CDR2 FYNNEI. Deletions cut 0 bases from V and 4 bases from J, with 3 bases between. CDR3 protein: CASSEASYGYTF. CDR3 sequence (DNA): TGTGCCAGCAGTGAAGCTAGCTATGGCTACACCTTC.

The chain carries TRBV23-1 and TRBJ2-7, with 8 nucleotides matching TRBD1. TRBV23-1 is given ORF status, its function remaining uncertain. The CDR3 is 15 amino acids. V dropped 11 bases and J dropped 2; count of bases not matched to a gene: 14. CDR3 DNA sequence: TGCGCCGATACCCACCAGGGGGCTGTAGCCTACGAGCAGTACTTC. This sequence encodes CADTHQGAVAYEQYF.

J is TRBJ2-7 and V is TRBV6-6; D is ambiguous. This CDR3 is 12 amino acids long. V shed 6 bases and J shed 2 bases, with 8 bases lying between them. Germline CDR1 MNHNY, CDR2 SVGAGI (reference sequence). In DNA form, the CDR3 reads TGTGCCAGCAGCTTCCGGGCCTACGAGCAGTACTTC. Its translation is CASSFRAYEQYF.

The rearrangement links TRBV4-1 to TRBJ1-6; D is perhaps TRBD1 (5 bases). The V gene's germline CDR1 is MGHRA and CDR2 YSYEKL. The ends were cut back, 1 base at V and 7 bases at J, with 11 bases in the middle. The CDR3 loop spans 15 amino acids. The CDR3 DNA reads as TGCGCCAGCAGCCAAGGCCGGGGGATAAATTCACCCCTCCACTTT. It is translated as CASSQGRGINSPLHF.

The chain is built from TRBV23-1 and TRBJ1-3; D remains ambiguous. TRBV23-1 is flagged as an ORF with uncertain function. This CDR3 spans 16 amino acids. Trimming took 4 bases from V and 0 from J, leaving 13 bases between them. This CDR3 is CASSLSGGSSGNTIYF. CDR3 nucleotides: TGCGCCAGCAGTCTATCCGGAGGCAGCTCTGGAAACACCATATATTTT.

The J gene is TRBJ2-3, the V gene TRBV29-1; 9 bases are shared with TRBD2. V lost 0 bases to trimming and J lost 0 bases; unmatched junction nucleotides: 4. CDR3 length: 16 amino acids. Germline CDR1 SQVTM, CDR2 ANQGSEA. The CDR3 DNA is TGCAGCGTTGAAGATAGACTAGCGGTTAGCACAGATACGCAGTATTTT. As protein: CSVEDRLAVSTDTQYF.

The CDR3 here is CAIRGQNHYEQYF. The CDR3 DNA follows: TGTGCCATCAGGGGACAGAATCACTACGAGCAGTACTTC. V and J are TRBV10-3 and TRBJ2-7; 7 bases align to TRBD1. CDR3 length: 13 residues. Germline V gene lookup returns CDR1 ENHRY and CDR2 SYGVKD. The V segment lost 6 bases and the J segment 3 bases; nucleotides outside the gene matches: 5.

V gene TRBV6-1 combines with J gene TRBJ2-5; possible D gene TRBD1, 8 bases. In germline, CDR1 is MNHNS, CDR2 SASEGT. Trimming stripped 9 bases from V and 4 bases from J, with 18 bases between. The CDR3 sequence is 14 residues long. The CDR3 DNA reads TGTGCCAGTCAAATTACAGGGGGGGGAGAGACCCAGTACTTC. Its translation is CASQITGGGETQYF.

The genes are TRBV5-4 and TRBJ2-7, with 8 nucleotides matching TRBD1. The junction had 6 bases not matched to a gene; V was cut back by 3 bases and J by 4 bases. The CDR3 length is 14 residues. Germline CDR1 SGHNT, CDR2 YYREEE (reference sequence). In DNA, the CDR3 is TGTGCCAGCAGCTGGGGCAGGGGGCTATACGAGCAGTACTTC. The encoded protein is CASSWGRGLYEQYF.

For the CDR3, the DNA is TGCAGCGGCACTAGCGGGACTTACACAGATACGCAGTATTTT. This codes for CSGTSGTYTDTQYF. This sequence joins TRBV29-1 and TRBJ2-3; 10 nucleotides agree with TRBD2. This CDR3 comprises 14 residues. Germline V gene lookup returns CDR1 SQVTM and CDR2 ANQGSEA. The V gene end was trimmed by 7 bases and the J gene end by 2 bases; junction bases not matched to a gene: 6.

DNA of the CDR3: TGTGCCAGTAGTATCCAGGGAGCGGGAAACACTGAAGCTTTCTTT. This translates into CASSIQGAGNTEAFF. This rearrangement joins TRBV19 to TRBJ1-1; a weak D match, TRBD1 (5 bases). The CDR3 runs 15 residues. Germline CDR1 LNHDA, CDR2 SQIVND (reference sequence). The V end lost 3 bases, the J end lost 2 bases, and 13 bases lay between the germline ends.

This chain's CDR3 is CASSLGGTKNIQYF. The CDR3 DNA reads TGTGCCAGCAGCTTAGGAGGTACCAAAAACATTCAGTACTTC. This sequence joins TRBV7-2 and TRBJ2-4, with unresolved D. With 1 base removed from V and 2 bases from J, the gap between germline ends came to 6 bases. Germline V gene data show CDR1 as SGHTA and CDR2 as FQGNSA. This CDR3 comprises 14 residues. The entire variable domain, with the rest obtained from reference TRBV7-2 and TRBJ2-4, is as follows: GAGVSQSPSNKVTEKGKDVELRCDPISGHTALYWYRQSLGQGLEFLIYFQGNSAPDKSGLPSDRFSAERTGGSVSTLTIQRTQQEDSAVYLCASSLGGTKNIQYFGAGTRLSVL.

The chain couples TRBV6-5 to TRBJ2-4, with TRBD1 matching over 7 bases. This CDR3 contains 14 residues. Germline trimming cut 8 bases from V and 11 bases from J; bases unmatched to any gene: 15. Germline V gives CDR1 MNHEY, CDR2 SVGAGI. CDR3 nucleotides: TGTGCCAGCGTTTCTAGGGGGACAGTTCCTCTTCAGTACTTC. Amino acid sequence: CASVSRGTVPLQYF.